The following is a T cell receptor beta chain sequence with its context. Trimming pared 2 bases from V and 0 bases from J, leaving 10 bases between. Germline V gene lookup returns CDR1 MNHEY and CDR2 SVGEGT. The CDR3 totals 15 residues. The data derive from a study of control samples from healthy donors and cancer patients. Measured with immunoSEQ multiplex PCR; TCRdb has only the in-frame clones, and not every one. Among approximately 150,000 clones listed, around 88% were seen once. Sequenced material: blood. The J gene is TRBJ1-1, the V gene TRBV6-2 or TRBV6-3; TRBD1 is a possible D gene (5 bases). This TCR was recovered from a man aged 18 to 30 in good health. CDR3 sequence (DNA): TGTGCCAGCAGTTACCCCCAGGGACTGAACACTGAAGCTTTCTTT. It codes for CASSYPQGLNTEAFF.